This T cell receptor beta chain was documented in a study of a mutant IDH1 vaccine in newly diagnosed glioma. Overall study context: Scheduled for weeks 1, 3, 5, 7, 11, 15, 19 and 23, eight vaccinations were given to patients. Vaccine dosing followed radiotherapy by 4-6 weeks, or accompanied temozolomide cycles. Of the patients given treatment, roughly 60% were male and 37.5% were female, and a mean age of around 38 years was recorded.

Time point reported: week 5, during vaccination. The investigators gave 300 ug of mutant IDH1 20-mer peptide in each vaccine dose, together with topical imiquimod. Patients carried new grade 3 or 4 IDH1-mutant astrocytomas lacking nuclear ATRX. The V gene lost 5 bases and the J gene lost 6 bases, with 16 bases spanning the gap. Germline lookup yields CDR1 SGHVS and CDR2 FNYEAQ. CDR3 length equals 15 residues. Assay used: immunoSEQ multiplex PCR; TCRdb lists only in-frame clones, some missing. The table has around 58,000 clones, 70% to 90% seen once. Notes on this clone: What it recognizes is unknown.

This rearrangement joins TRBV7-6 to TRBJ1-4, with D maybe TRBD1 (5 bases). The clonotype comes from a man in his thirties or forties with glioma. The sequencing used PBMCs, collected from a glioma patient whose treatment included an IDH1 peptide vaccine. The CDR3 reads CASSLGGGDYEKLFF. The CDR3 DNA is TGTGCCAGCAGCCTGGGGGGGGGAGACTATGAAAAACTGTTTTTT.